Given below is one T cell receptor (beta chain) in context. Its antigen remains unknown. Expressed TCRB transcripts were sequenced because the isolated RNA had all been reverse transcribed beforehand. The study sequenced naive, central memory and regulatory T cell samples to an average of around 3.5 million reads. The repertoire was sequenced with immunoSEQ multiplex PCR; TCRdb's copy has only in-frame clones and lacks some. This table has fewer than 25,000 clones, 69% appearing once. This entry belongs to a study of beta chain features in type 1 diabetes. Study findings and constraints: People with Type 1 diabetes carried modestly yet significantly shorter TCRB CDR3s in all four CD4+ subsets. Possibly, sequencing cDNA over-represented cells that had high TCR expression levels.

Germline CDR1 and CDR2: MNHNY and SVGAGI (reference sequence). This CDR3 is built from 13 residues. The V and J ends lost 4 bases and 4 bases respectively, with 7 bases between them. The V gene is TRBV6-6, the J gene TRBJ1-4; D remains ambiguous. Sequences were obtained from Tregs from blood. This clonotype originated in a man aged 18-30 years with type 1 diabetes. CDR3 in DNA: TGTGCCAGCAGTTTTCAGTTTAATGAAAAACTGTTTTTT. It is translated as CASSFQFNEKLFF.